One sample yielded the 11 T cell receptor beta chains listed below, sequenced in a study of T cells in localized non-small cell lung cancer (dated by TCRdb to 2019 to 2021). Library construction relied on the immunoSEQ multiplex PCR assay. In its TCRdb copy, this immuneACCESS table keeps in-frame sequences only and misses some clones. Where compared with another copy, unresolved V genes explain less than half of these, and the others have no known cause. This sample is represented by 45,000 to 65,000 clones; 70% to 90% of them were singletons. Around 20% of the sample comes from the top ten. This specimen consisted of peripheral blood, obtained before any cancer treatment. The receptors were sampled from a man aged 40-75 years with stage I squamous cell lung carcinoma.

This chain connects TRBV25-1 to TRBJ1-1; a weak D match, TRBD1 (6 bases). Trimming shortened V by 3 bases and J by 3 bases, and 14 bases separated the two germline ends. The CDR3 is 15 amino acids. The germline V gene has CDR1 MGHDK and CDR2 SYGVNS. The CDR3 reads CASSDATRGDTEAFF. CDR3 DNA: TGTGCCAGCAGTGATGCGACAAGGGGGGACACTGAAGCTTTCTTT.

The chain couples TRBV7-9 to TRBJ2-3, with D unresolved. V lost 3 bases and J lost 2, with 9 bases in between. Per germline, CDR1 SEHNR and CDR2 FQNEAQ (reference sequence). This CDR3 has 14 amino acids. The CDR3 loop is CASSFGRFTDTQYF. The CDR3 DNA is TGTGCCAGCAGCTTCGGCAGGTTCACAGATACGCAGTATTTT.

The V call is TRBV28, the J call TRBJ2-1, with D possibly matching TRBD1 (5 bases). Germline V lookup: CDR1 MDHEN, CDR2 SYDVKM. This CDR3 region has 15 residues. V lost 6 bases to trimming and J lost 8 bases, with 20 bases between them. The CDR3 loop reads CASSLTSSGLDEQFF. The CDR3 DNA reads as TGTGCCAGCAGCCTAACTTCCTCAGGGCTGGATGAGCAGTTCTTC.

The rearrangement uses TRBV19 and TRBJ1-1; the D is unclear. Trimming removed 7 bases from V and 5 bases from J, with 14 bases in between. CDR1 LNHDA and CDR2 SQIVND come from the germline V gene (reference sequence). This CDR3 is 13 amino acids long. The CDR3 DNA follows: TGTGCCAGTATTCGGTCGGAGGCGACTGAAGCTTTCTTT. This translates into CASIRSEATEAFF. The entire variable domain, with the rest obtained from reference TRBV19 and TRBJ1-1, is as follows: DGGITQSPKYLFRKEGQNVTLSCEQNLNHDAMYWYRQDPGQGLRLIYYSQIVNDFQKGDIAEGYSVSREKKESFPLTVTSAQKNPTAFYLCASIRSEATEAFFGQGTRLTVV.

The chain recombines TRBV29-1 with TRBJ2-4; D call uncertain. The CDR3 sequence is 13 residues long. The germline V gene has CDR1 SQVTM and CDR2 ANQGSEA. Trimming cost V 2 bases and J 0 bases, with 5 bases left between them. The chain's CDR3 is CSVESVAKNIQYF. CDR3 DNA sequence: TGCAGCGTTGAATCAGTAGCCAAAAACATTCAGTACTTC.

This rearrangement joins TRBV10-1 to TRBJ2-1; 7 bases fit TRBD2. CDR3 length: 14 residues. After removal of 3 bases from V and 5 bases from J, the junction contained 4 bases not matched to a gene. The germline V gene encodes CDR1 WNHNN and CDR2 SYGVQD (reference sequence). This chain's CDR3 is CASSDRRENNEQFF. The CDR3 region has the DNA TGCGCCAGCAGTGATCGGCGGGAGAACAATGAGCAGTTCTTC.

The chain couples TRBV4-3 to TRBJ2-1, with a possible D match to TRBD2 (6 bases). Trimming left V 3 bases short and J 5 bases short, with 11 bases between. CDR3 size: 14 residues. Germline lookup yields CDR1 LGHNA and CDR2 YSLEER. The CDR3 nucleotides are TGCGCCAGCAGCCACACGGGACTTGACAATGAGCAGTTCTTC. Amino acids: CASSHTGLDNEQFF.

The chain carries TRBV15 and TRBJ2-1; 9 bases map to TRBD1. The CDR3 totals 14 residues. The germline CDR1 and CDR2 sequences are LNHNV and YYDKDF (reference sequence). V lost 1 base and J lost 7; bases outside the gene matches: 2. CDR3: CATSRGQGGNEQFF. DNA of the CDR3: TGTGCCACCAGCAGAGGACAGGGGGGGAATGAGCAGTTCTTC.

V usage is TRBV11-2 and J usage is TRBJ2-7, with D possibly being TRBD1 (5 bases). Per germline, CDR1 SGHAT and CDR2 FQNNGV. V shed 6 bases and J shed 4 bases, with 7 bases lying between them. CDR3 length: 11 amino acids. CDR3 sequence: CASSSGYEQYF. The CDR3 DNA sequence: TGTGCCAGCAGTTCAGGGTACGAGCAGTACTTC.

This rearrangement joins TRBV5-1 to TRBJ2-1; TRBD1 matches at 9 bases. The ends lost 4 bases at V and 7 bases at J; junction bases unmatched: 9. The germline CDR1 and CDR2 sequences are SGHRS and YFSETQ. The CDR3 is made up of 15 amino acids. The CDR3 reads CASSPSQGAYNEQFF. The CDR3, as DNA: TGCGCCAGCAGCCCCTCACAGGGGGCGTATAATGAGCAGTTCTTC.

On this clone itself: At one boundary the junction diverges from the germline segment, which might be a read error. The rearrangement uses TRBV7-7 and TRBJ2-7, with unresolved D. CDR1 is SSHAT, CDR2 FNYEAQ, per germline (reference sequence). The CDR3 is 13 amino acids. This CDR3 reads CASSLTGWHEQYF. The DNA of the CDR3 is TGTGCTAGCAGCTTAACGGGTTGGCACGAGCAGTACTTC. Full variable domain (remainder filled in from reference TRBV7-7 and TRBJ2-7): GAGVSQSPRYKVTKRGQDVTLRCDPISSHATLYWYQQALGQGPEFLTYFNYEAQPDKSGLPSDRFSAERPEGSISTLTIQRTEQRDSAMYRCASSLTGWHEQYFGPGTRLTVT.